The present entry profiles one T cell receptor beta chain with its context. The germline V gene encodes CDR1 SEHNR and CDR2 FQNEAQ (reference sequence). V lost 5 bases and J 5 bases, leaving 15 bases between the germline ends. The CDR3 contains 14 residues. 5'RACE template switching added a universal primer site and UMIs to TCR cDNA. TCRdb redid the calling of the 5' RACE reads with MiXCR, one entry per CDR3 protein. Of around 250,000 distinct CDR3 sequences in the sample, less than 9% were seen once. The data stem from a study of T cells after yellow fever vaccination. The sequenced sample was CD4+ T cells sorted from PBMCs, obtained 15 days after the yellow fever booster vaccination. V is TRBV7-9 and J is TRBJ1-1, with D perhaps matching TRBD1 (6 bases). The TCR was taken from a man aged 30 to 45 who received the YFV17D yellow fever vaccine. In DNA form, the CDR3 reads TGTGCCAGCAGCCCCCCAGGAGACAGGACTGAAGCTTTCTTT. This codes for CASSPPGDRTEAFF.